The clone carrying this T cell receptor beta chain was recorded many times. Each CDR3 protein gets one entry after TCRdb re-called the 5' RACE reads with MiXCR. The data show about 560,000 distinct CDR3 sequences, 15% to 20% seen once. The data derive from a study of T-cell memory formation after mild COVID-19. The CDR3 has 16 amino acids. Germline-derived CDR1 and CDR2 are MRHNA and SNTAGT. V shed 0 bases and J 5 bases; nucleotides not matched to a gene: 2. Source material: PBMCs or a T cell subset sorted from them (not recorded which). The chain recombines TRBV6-4 with TRBJ2-1; 12 nucleotides line up with TRBD2. This clonotype originated in an adult woman who had mild COVID-19 (a few samples of this study predate the infection). Cell type and time point are not known. Here the CDR3 reads CASSDSTSGGHNEQFF. CDR3 sequence (DNA): TGTGCCAGCAGTGACTCTACTAGCGGGGGGCACAATGAGCAGTTCTTC.